This T cell receptor beta chain was sequenced in a study of CDR3 diversity in severe acne. The germline gives CDR1 MGHDK, CDR2 SYGVNS. CDR3 size: 15 residues. TCRdb ran MiXCR on the PCR reads and lists one entry per CDR3 protein. This sample yields fewer than 100,000 distinct CDR3 sequences, of which around 53% are seen a single time; approximately 15% belongs to the top ten. Points on this clonotype: A read error may account for a junction end that differs from germline.

This chain uses TRBV25-1 with TRBJ1-5; 9 bases line up with TRBD1. The sequence came from a male donor in good health, without acne. The sequenced sample was blood. CDR3 in amino acids: CASSQGDRDGQPQHF. For the CDR3, the DNA is TGCGCCAGCAGCCAAGGGGACAGGGACGGACAGCCCCAGCATTTT.